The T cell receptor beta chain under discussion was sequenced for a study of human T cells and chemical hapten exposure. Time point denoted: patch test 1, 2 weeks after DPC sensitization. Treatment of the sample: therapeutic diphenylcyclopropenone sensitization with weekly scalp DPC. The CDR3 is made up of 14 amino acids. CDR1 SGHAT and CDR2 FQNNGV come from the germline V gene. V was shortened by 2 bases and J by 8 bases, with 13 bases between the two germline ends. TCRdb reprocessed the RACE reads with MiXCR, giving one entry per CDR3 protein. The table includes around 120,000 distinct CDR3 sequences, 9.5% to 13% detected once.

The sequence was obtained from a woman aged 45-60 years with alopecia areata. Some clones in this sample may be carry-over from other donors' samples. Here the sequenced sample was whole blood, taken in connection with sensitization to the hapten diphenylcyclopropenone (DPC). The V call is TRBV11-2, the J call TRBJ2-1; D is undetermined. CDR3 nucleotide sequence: TGTGCCAGCAGCTTAAGGAAGGTTTTCGATGAGCAGTTCTTC. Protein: CASSLRKVFDEQFF.